The 20 T cell receptor beta chains below were found in one sample sequenced in a study of cytomegalovirus exposure and HLA in healthy donors. Generated by immunoSEQ multiplex PCR, the TCRdb table keeps only in-frame clones and is missing some. The sample records 110,000 or so clones, 70% to 90% being singletons. Sequencing input: PBMCs. All receptors come from a young man in good health and CMV-seropositive.

This clone is a singleton in its sample. V and J are TRBV15 and TRBJ2-1; 9 bases are shared with TRBD2. The ends lost 0 bases at V and 9 bases at J; junction bases unmatched: 6. CDR1 LNHNV and CDR2 YYDKDF come from the germline V gene (reference sequence). The CDR3 has 15 residues. The CDR3, as DNA: TGTGCCACCAGCAGAGAGCGGGGGGGATTTGCTGAGCAGTTCTTC. Encoded protein: CATSRERGGFAEQFF.

The rearrangement joins TRBV2 to TRBJ2-2; D perhaps matches TRBD1 (6 bases). The germline V gene encodes CDR1 SNHLY and CDR2 FYNNEI. Between the trimmed V and J ends, which lost 4 bases and 4 bases, there was a span of 13 bases. The CDR3 extends over 15 amino acids. The CDR3 spells CASSVGQRGTGELFF. The CDR3 coding sequence is TGTGCCAGCAGTGTTGGACAGAGGGGCACCGGGGAGCTGTTTTTT.

V usage is TRBV2 and J usage is TRBJ2-1; no firm D call. The germline gives CDR1 SNHLY, CDR2 FYNNEI. V was pared by 7 bases and J by 9 bases, with 13 bases between. The CDR3 has 12 amino acids. The CDR3 sequence: CASTVFSGEQFF. The CDR3 DNA is TGTGCCAGCACTGTTTTTTCGGGTGAGCAGTTCTTC.

The V and J genes are TRBV7-9 and TRBJ2-1, with TRBD2 matching 8 bases. The germline gives CDR1 SEHNR, CDR2 FQNEAQ (reference sequence). The CDR3 loop spans 15 amino acids. Losses at the gene ends were 3 bases for V and 4 bases for J; bases not matched to a gene: 5. The CDR3 DNA reads TGTGCCAGCAGCTTGTCTAGCGGGTCTTACAATGAGCAGTTCTTC. As protein: CASSLSSGSYNEQFF.

V usage is TRBV4-1 and J usage is TRBJ2-7, with D possibly matching TRBD1 (5 bases). From germline, CDR1 is MGHRA and CDR2 YSYEKL. Trimming removed 4 bases at V and 2 bases at J, with 21 bases between. The CDR3 totals 17 residues. The CDR3 DNA sequence: TGCGCCAGCAGCCGAGCTCTCAAGGGGTCATCTACCTACGAGCAGTACTTC. Translating it yields CASSRALKGSSTYEQYF.

V usage is TRBV5-4 and J usage is TRBJ2-1, with 10 bases matching TRBD2. The CDR3 extends over 16 amino acids. The J segment lost 5 bases and the V segment lost 0 bases, leaving 5 bases of the junction unmatched. Germline CDR1 and CDR2: SGHNT and YYREEE (reference sequence). The CDR3 protein is CASSLAAGGLNNEQFF. CDR3 bases: TGTGCCAGCAGCTTGGCAGCGGGGGGGTTAAACAATGAGCAGTTCTTC.

The chain employs TRBV5-1 and TRBJ2-7; 11 bases are shared with TRBD2. Germline V gives CDR1 SGHRS, CDR2 YFSETQ. This CDR3 region has 16 residues. V lost 1 base and J lost 0; bases outside the gene matches: 3. The CDR3 is CASSLTSGGTSYEQYF. The DNA for the CDR3 is TGCGCCAGCAGCTTGACTAGCGGGGGCACCTCCTACGAGCAGTACTTC.

As DNA, the CDR3 is TGTGCCAGCAGCTCTACAGGGGATTCCTACAATGAGCAGTTCTTC. Its protein product is CASSSTGDSYNEQFF. This chain uses TRBV7-2 with TRBJ2-1, with 7 bases fitting TRBD1. Germline CDR1 is SGHTA and CDR2 is FQGNSA. The CDR3 runs to 15 residues. V lost 4 bases, J lost 1 base, and 4 bases stayed unmatched.

The chain is built from TRBV4-1 and TRBJ2-5; D possibly corresponds to TRBD2 (5 bases). The CDR3 contains 13 residues. Germline lookup yields CDR1 MGHRA and CDR2 YSYEKL. Trimming took 1 base from V and 9 from J, leaving 12 bases between them. In nucleotides, the CDR3 is TGCGCCAGCAGCCAAGCTCCGCAGGAGGCCCAGTACTTC. Its translation: CASSQAPQEAQYF.

In its sample, this clone was seen once. This chain joins TRBV4-2 and TRBJ1-6, with D uncertain. This CDR3 has 15 amino acids. The germline V gene encodes CDR1 LGHNA and CDR2 YNFKEQ. V lost 0 bases to trimming and J lost 7 bases, with 10 bases between them. CDR3 nucleotides: TGTGCCAGCAGCCAAGACCCGGGGTCCAATTCACCCCTCCACTTT. Translated, it gives CASSQDPGSNSPLHF.

V usage is TRBV18 and J usage is TRBJ1-2, with D perhaps matching TRBD1 (5 bases). This CDR3 is built from 14 residues. Germline CDR1 KGHSH, CDR2 LQKENI. Trimming took 3 bases from V and 6 from J, leaving 14 bases between them. The CDR3 coding sequence is TGTGCCAGCTCACCCCCCAGGGATACAGATGGCTACACCTTC. Encoded protein: CASSPPRDTDGYTF.

The count of this clone is one. The chain employs TRBV4-3 and TRBJ2-1, with 9 nucleotides matching TRBD2. The V gene end was trimmed by 1 base and the J gene end by 7 bases; junction bases not matched to a gene: 14. Germline V lookup: CDR1 LGHNA, CDR2 YSLEER. The CDR3 extends over 18 amino acids. CDR3 residues: CASSQGPRGRGGRNEQFF. CDR3 coding DNA: TGCGCCAGCAGCCAAGGCCCCAGAGGGCGGGGGGGCAGGAATGAGCAGTTCTTC.

The chain uses TRBV6-6 and TRBJ2-2, with TRBD1 as a possible D gene (5 bases). Trimming cost V 7 bases and J 6 bases, with 15 bases left between them. The germline V gene encodes CDR1 MNHNY and CDR2 SVGAGI (reference sequence). The CDR3 contains 14 residues. CDR3 sequence reads: CASTRAIGAGELFF. CDR3 coding DNA: TGTGCCAGCACCAGGGCTATCGGCGCCGGGGAGCTGTTTTTT.

The chain couples TRBV4-3 to TRBJ1-2; 8 bases are a match to TRBD1. Germline loops: CDR1 LGHNA, CDR2 YSLEER. This CDR3 has 15 amino acids. V was clipped by 1 base and J by 2 bases; unmatched bases: 3. The chain's CDR3 is CASSQGTGPNYGYTF. In DNA, the CDR3 is TGCGCCAGCAGCCAAGGGACAGGGCCAAACTATGGCTACACCTTC.

J is TRBJ2-2 and V is TRBV7-2; D is unresolved. Germline V gene sequence: CDR1 SGHTA, CDR2 FQGNSA. This CDR3 has 12 residues. Deletions cut 0 bases from V and 7 bases from J, with 3 bases between. CDR3 DNA: TGTGCCAGCAGCTTAGCCGGCGGGGAGCTGTTTTTT. Its translation: CASSLAGGELFF.

The chain links TRBV6-5 to TRBJ2-1; 11 bases align to TRBD1. The J segment lost 2 bases and the V segment lost 4 bases, leaving 1 base of the junction unmatched. Per the germline V gene, CDR1 is MNHEY and CDR2 is SVGAGI. The CDR3 sequence is 15 residues long. DNA for the CDR3: TGTGCCAGCAGTTCGGACAGGGGGCCCTACAATGAGCAGTTCTTC. Protein product: CASSSDRGPYNEQFF.

The chain joins TRBV18 to TRBJ1-1; 8 bases are a match to TRBD1. Germline CDR1 KGHSH, CDR2 LQKENI. The CDR3 loop spans 16 amino acids. The V segment lost 0 bases and the J segment 3 bases; nucleotides outside the gene matches: 6. The CDR3 DNA reads TGTGCCAGCTCACCACCTGGACAGGGAGGGGACACTGAAGCTTTCTTT. This gives the protein CASSPPGQGGDTEAFF.

The chain carries TRBV15 and TRBJ1-2; the D gene is possibly TRBD1 (6 bases). Trimming left V 3 bases short and J 6 bases short, with 17 bases between. CDR3 size: 15 residues. Germline CDR1 LNHNV, CDR2 YYDKDF (reference sequence). In DNA form, the CDR3 reads TGTGCCACCAGCAGTTATCAACAGGGTTGGGATGGCTACACCTTC. Amino acids: CATSSYQQGWDGYTF.

The genes are TRBV10-2 and TRBJ2-7; 8 bases are shared with TRBD1. CDR3 length equals 16 residues. Losses at the gene ends were 6 bases for V and 0 bases for J; bases not matched to a gene: 10. Germline V CDR1 and CDR2: WSHSY, SAAADI. The CDR3 DNA reads TGCGCCAGCAGAGACTTATCAGGGGGCAACTCCTACGAGCAGTACTTC. Protein product: CASRDLSGGNSYEQYF.

The chain joins TRBV7-2 to TRBJ2-7, with D uncertain. This CDR3 is 15 amino acids long. V lost 1 base and J lost 7, with 17 bases in between. The germline V gene encodes CDR1 SGHTA and CDR2 FQGNSA. The CDR3 reads CASSLGFGFRSEQYF. CDR3 sequence (DNA): TGTGCCAGCAGCTTAGGGTTCGGTTTCCGTTCAGAGCAGTACTTC. The complete variable domain, with remaining parts taken from reference TRBV7-2 and TRBJ2-7, reads GAGVSQSPSNKVTEKGKDVELRCDPISGHTALYWYRQSLGQGLEFLIYFQGNSAPDKSGLPSDRFSAERTGGSVSTLTIQRTQQEDSAVYLCASSLGFGFRSEQYFGPGTRLTVT.